One and the same sample provided the 24 T cell receptor beta chains below, sequenced in a study of blood T cell repertoires in COVID-19. The data were produced by immunoSEQ multiplex PCR, yet TCRdb's version contains in-frame clones alone and is incomplete. The repertoire consists of around 40,000 clones, with under 85% occurring once and the leading ten covering approximately 33%. Material: peripheral blood. The source of these receptors is a woman over 75 with acute or convalescent COVID-19.

The J gene is TRBJ2-7, the V gene TRBV5-1; 7 positions match TRBD1. The V gene's germline CDR1 is SGHRS and CDR2 YFSETQ. CDR3 length: 16 amino acids. V dropped 0 bases and J dropped 5; count of bases not matched to a gene: 11. Written as DNA, the CDR3 is TGCGCCAGCAGCTTGGAGCTGACAGGGTATATCCACGAGCAGTACTTC. Amino acids: CASSLELTGYIHEQYF. The complete variable domain, with remaining parts taken from reference TRBV5-1 and TRBJ2-7, reads KAGVTQTPRYLIKTRGQQVTLSCSPISGHRSVSWYQQTPGQGLQFLFEYFSETQRNKGNFPGRFSGRQFSNSRSEMNVSTLELGDSALYLCASSLELTGYIHEQYFGPGTRLTVT.

In this sample, this clone turned up a few times. The rearrangement joins TRBV20-1 to TRBJ1-4; D is unclear. V lost 6 bases and J lost 11, with 10 bases in between. This CDR3 spans 10 amino acids. Germline V gene data show CDR1 as DFQATT and CDR2 as SNEGSKA (reference sequence). The CDR3: CSAPHGKLFF. As DNA, the CDR3 is TGCAGTGCGCCTCATGGCAAACTGTTTTTT.

The chain links TRBV5-5 to TRBJ2-7; possible D gene TRBD1, 6 bases. The germline V gene encodes CDR1 SGHKS and CDR2 YYEKEE (reference sequence). The CDR3 has 16 residues. V was shortened by 0 bases and J by 3 bases, with 16 bases between the two germline ends. The CDR3 DNA reads TGTGCCAGCAGCTTGGCCAATCACAGGGCGCTCTACGAGCAGTACTTC. Translation gives CASSLANHRALYEQYF.

The V call is TRBV6-5, the J call TRBJ2-1; 7 bases are a match to TRBD2. The V gene's germline CDR1 is MNHEY and CDR2 SVGAGI. This CDR3 has 11 amino acids. The junction had 3 bases not matched to a gene; V was cut back by 7 bases and J by 9 bases. CDR3 loop: CASTERGEQFF. In nucleotides, the CDR3 is TGTGCCAGCACCGAGCGGGGTGAGCAGTTCTTC.

The J gene is TRBJ2-7, the V gene TRBV29-1; 8 bases map to TRBD2. With 4 bases clipped from V and 1 base from J, the junction kept 12 bases outside the gene matches. Germline CDR1 and CDR2: SQVTM and ANQGSEA. The CDR3 has 16 amino acids. Written as DNA, the CDR3 is TGCAGCGTTGCGGGAGGTGGGACGGGAGGGTCCTACGAGCAGTACTTC. Translated, it gives CSVAGGGTGGSYEQYF.

This clone was recorded a few times. The chain links TRBV10-3 to TRBJ1-4; no reliable D call. Per the germline V gene, CDR1 is ENHRY and CDR2 is SYGVKD. Trimming left V 10 bases short and J 5 bases short, with 11 bases between. CDR3 size: 12 residues. DNA for the CDR3: TGTGCCACGGGGAGCCAAAATGAAAAACTGTTTTTT. This sequence encodes CATGSQNEKLFF.

The CDR3: CASSLGTGGEAGELFF. The CDR3, as DNA: TGCGCCAGCAGCTTGGGGACAGGGGGCGAGGCCGGGGAGCTGTTTTTT. This chain connects TRBV5-1 to TRBJ2-2; TRBD1 matches at 11 bases. J gave up 6 bases and V 0 bases, and 4 bases lay outside the gene matches. The CDR3 has 16 residues. Germline CDR1 SGHRS, CDR2 YFSETQ.

The chain uses TRBV7-2 and TRBJ1-5; 7 positions match TRBD1. There are 14 residues in the CDR3. Germline loops: CDR1 SGHTA, CDR2 FQGNSA. Unmatched junction bases numbered 4, after V lost 1 base and J lost 7 bases. The chain's CDR3 is CASSLGRGNQPQHF. CDR3 nucleotides: TGTGCCAGCAGCTTAGGCAGGGGGAACCAGCCCCAGCATTTT.

In its sample, this clone was seen once. The chain combines TRBV5-1 with TRBJ2-1; 8 bases are shared with TRBD2. From germline, CDR1 is SGHRS and CDR2 YFSETQ. Losses at the gene ends were 2 bases for V and 4 bases for J; bases not matched to a gene: 8. There are 16 residues in the CDR3. CDR3: CASSLGAGARYNEQFF. DNA of the CDR3: TGCGCCAGCAGCTTAGGAGCGGGAGCCCGGTACAATGAGCAGTTCTTC. The full variable domain, completed using reference TRBV5-1 and TRBJ2-1, is KAGVTQTPRYLIKTRGQQVTLSCSPISGHRSVSWYQQTPGQGLQFLFEYFSETQRNKGNFPGRFSGRQFSNSRSEMNVSTLELGDSALYLCASSLGAGARYNEQFFGPGTRLTVL.

The gene calls are TRBV19 and TRBJ1-1; D unclear. The CDR3 has 13 residues. CDR1 is LNHDA and CDR2 is SQIVND in the germline V gene (reference sequence). V was clipped by 4 bases and J by 1 base, with 7 bases between them. In DNA, the CDR3 is TGTGCCAGTAGTAGGCCTGGGAACACTGAAGCTTTCTTT. Its translation: CASSRPGNTEAFF.

The gene calls are TRBV19 and TRBJ1-2, with D perhaps matching TRBD1 (5 bases). The CDR3 has 10 amino acids. With 10 bases removed from V and 8 bases from J, the gap between germline ends came to 11 bases. Germline assignment: CDR1 LNHDA and CDR2 SQIVND (reference sequence). CDR3 protein: CAIRGGGYTF. The CDR3 region has the DNA TGTGCCATTAGGGGAGGGGGCTACACCTTC.

The genes are TRBV11-2 and TRBJ2-5; 12 bases are shared with TRBD2. CDR3 size: 17 residues. With 0 bases clipped from V and 2 bases from J, the junction kept 4 bases outside the gene matches. CDR1 and CDR2 from the germline V gene are SGHAT and FQNNGV. CDR3: CASSLELAGGRQETQYF. The CDR3 coding sequence is TGTGCCAGCAGCTTAGAACTAGCGGGAGGACGACAAGAGACCCAGTACTTC.

The chain combines TRBV11-2 with TRBJ2-3; 11 bases fit TRBD2. Germline V gene lookup returns CDR1 SGHAT and CDR2 FQNNGV. The CDR3 is made up of 15 amino acids. Trimming took 4 bases from V and 5 from J; bases not matched to a gene: 5. The CDR3 coding sequence is TGTGCCAGCAGCTCCCCAGGACTAGCGGGAGATACGCAGTATTTT. It specifies CASSSPGLAGDTQYF.

The chain links TRBV27 to TRBJ2-3; a possible D gene is TRBD2 (6 bases). The germline gives CDR1 MNHEY, CDR2 SMNVEV (reference sequence). The CDR3 runs 16 residues. Trimming pared 1 base from V and 3 bases from J, leaving 14 bases between. CDR3 sequence (DNA): TGTGCCAGCAGTTTATACCTCCCAGGGAGGACAGATACGCAGTATTTT. Translated: CASSLYLPGRTDTQYF.

This rearrangement joins TRBV7-2 to TRBJ2-7; 9 nucleotides agree with TRBD2. V was pared by 1 base and J by 9 bases, with 1 base of the junction left unmatched. The CDR3 length is 12 residues. In germline, CDR1 is SGHTA, CDR2 FQGNSA. The CDR3 region has the DNA TGTGCCAGCAGCTTAGGCGGGGGGGCGCAGTACTTC. As protein: CASSLGGGAQYF.

The chain uses TRBV6-5 and TRBJ1-1, with 7 nucleotides matching TRBD1. The CDR3 loop spans 14 amino acids. J was trimmed by 2 bases and V by 6 bases; bases with no gene match: 6. Germline CDR1 is MNHEY and CDR2 is SVGAGI. This CDR3 is CASRRDRANTEAFF. CDR3 nucleotides: TGTGCCAGCAGGAGGGACAGAGCAAACACTGAAGCTTTCTTT.

This clone was seen more than once but under ten times. The chain has TRBV13 and TRBJ2-3, with TRBD2 matching over 10 bases. The CDR3 is 16 amino acids. Trimming cost V 5 bases and J 2 bases; bases outside gene matches: 7. Per germline, CDR1 PRHDT and CDR2 FYEKMQ (reference sequence). CDR3 nucleotide sequence: TGTGCCAGCAGCCCCGGACTAGCGGAGAACACAGATACGCAGTATTTT. Its translation is CASSPGLAENTDTQYF. Full variable domain (missing parts from reference TRBV13 and TRBJ2-3): AAGVIQSPRHLIKEKRETATLKCYPIPRHDTVYWYQQGPGQDPQFLISFYEKMQSDKGSIPDRFSAQQFSDYHSELNMSSLELGDSALYFCASSPGLAENTDTQYFGPGTRLTVL.

This chain joins TRBV6-2 or TRBV6-3 and TRBJ2-3, with 7 bases identical to TRBD1. V lost 2 bases to trimming and J lost 2 bases; unmatched junction nucleotides: 7. The CDR3 covers 16 residues. From germline, CDR1 is MNHEY and CDR2 SVGEGT. CDR3: CASSYRPGGITDTQYF. The CDR3 bases are TGTGCCAGCAGTTACAGGCCAGGGGGAATCACAGATACGCAGTATTTT.

The chain couples TRBV4-3 to TRBJ1-6; TRBD1 aligns across 7 bases. Germline V lookup: CDR1 LGHNA, CDR2 YSLEER. The CDR3 sequence is 15 residues long. Germline trimming cut 1 base from V and 10 bases from J; bases unmatched to any gene: 7. CDR3 residues: CASSQVVQGTSPLHF. DNA of the CDR3: TGCGCCAGCAGCCAAGTAGTACAGGGGACATCACCCCTCCACTTT.

The CDR3 region has the DNA TGTGCCAGCAGCTTAATAAGGGGCGAAAAACTGTTTTTT. It translates to CASSLIRGEKLFF. The chain couples TRBV7-9 to TRBJ1-4; D is possibly TRBD1 (5 bases). The ends were cut back, 2 bases at V and 8 bases at J, with 9 bases in the middle. CDR1 and CDR2 from the germline V gene are SEHNR and FQNEAQ (reference sequence). CDR3 length equals 13 residues.

The chain links TRBV5-6 to TRBJ1-4, with D perhaps TRBD1 (6 bases). The germline V gene encodes CDR1 SGHDT and CDR2 YYEEEE. Trimming shortened V by 4 bases and J by 4 bases, and 17 bases separated the two germline ends. CDR3 length: 16 amino acids. In nucleotides, the CDR3 is TGTGCCAGCAGCCTCAGGGGAGTCGGGGTTAATGAAAAACTGTTTTTT. Translating it yields CASSLRGVGVNEKLFF.

The chain employs TRBV5-4 and TRBJ2-1; TRBD2 aligns across 8 bases. The J segment lost 4 bases and the V segment lost 4 bases, leaving 7 bases of the junction unmatched. The CDR3 consists of 15 residues. Germline-derived CDR1 and CDR2 are SGHNT and YYREEE (reference sequence). CDR3 protein: CASSPGVAGYNEQFF. DNA for the CDR3: TGTGCCAGCAGCCCTGGGGTAGCGGGGTACAATGAGCAGTTCTTC.

V is TRBV4-1 and J is TRBJ2-1, with 9 bases identical to TRBD2. Germline V lookup: CDR1 MGHRA, CDR2 YSYEKL. With V trimmed by 3 bases and J by 8 bases, 17 bases remained unmatched. The CDR3 consists of 18 residues. CDR3 protein: CASSQGGGIGSGRHEQFF. The CDR3 bases are TGCGCCAGCAGCCAGGGGGGTGGTATAGGTAGCGGGAGACATGAGCAGTTCTTC.

This chain links TRBV5-1 with TRBJ2-1; TRBD2 matches 7 bases. V lost 7 bases, J lost 8 bases, and 9 bases stayed unmatched. Germline CDR1 is SGHRS and CDR2 is YFSETQ. The CDR3 is 13 amino acids. This chain's CDR3 is CASRPSLADEQFF. The CDR3 DNA is TGCGCCAGCCGGCCTAGTCTAGCGGATGAGCAGTTCTTC.